This T cell receptor beta chain derives from a study of STAT5B mutations in CD4+ large granular lymphocyte leukemia. Profiled with immunoSEQ multiplex PCR; TCRdb holds only in-frame clones, not every one. The data hold 30,000 to 40,000 clones, with 87% observed a single time. V was pared by 4 bases and J by 12 bases, with 11 bases of the junction left unmatched. There are 15 residues in the CDR3. The germline V gene has CDR1 SGHTA and CDR2 FQGNSA. The rearrangement links TRBV7-2 to TRBJ1-4, with 10 bases identical to TRBD1. Specimen: CD4+ T cells from blood buffy coats. This TCR was recovered from a human donor in good health. The CDR3, as DNA: TGTGCCAGCAGCTGGACCCAGGGACAGGGGACGGAACTGTTTTTT. Residues: CASSWTQGQGTELFF. Supplemented by reference TRBV7-2 and TRBJ1-4, the full variable domain reads GAGVSQSPSNKVTEKGKDVELRCDPISGHTALYWYRQSLGQGLEFLIYFQGNSAPDKSGLPSDRFSAERTGGSVSTLTIQRTQQEDSAVYLCASSWTQGQGTELFFGSGTQLSVL.